The 10 T cell receptor beta chains listed next were all sequenced from one sample in a study of blood T cell repertoires in COVID-19 (TCRdb year 2020). The library was obtained by the immunoSEQ multiplex PCR assay. In its TCRdb copy, this immuneACCESS table keeps in-frame sequences only and misses some clones. Where compared with another copy, unresolved V genes explain less than half of these, and the others have no known cause. The table for this sample lists 200,000 or so clones; about 85% of them were counted only once. The ten largest clones represent around 2.3% of the sample. Input material: peripheral blood. These TCRs come from a man aged 65-85 years with active or convalescent COVID-19.

This clone was recorded once. V and J are TRBV19 and TRBJ2-5; the match to TRBD1 covers 8 bases. CDR1 is LNHDA and CDR2 is SQIVND in the germline V gene (reference sequence). The CDR3 has 12 amino acids. V trimming: 7 bases; J trimming: 7 bases; junction bases outside the gene matches: 5. CDR3 protein: CASKDRGLTQYF. The DNA of the CDR3 is TGTGCCAGTAAAGACAGGGGTTTGACCCAGTACTTC.

V gene TRBV6-5 combines with J gene TRBJ1-2, with D unclear. This CDR3 has 15 residues. Trimming removed 7 bases from V and 8 bases from J, with 23 bases in between. Germline CDR1 and CDR2: MNHEY and SVGAGI. The CDR3 protein is CASTVTPGPLSGYTF. CDR3 nucleotides: TGTGCCAGCACAGTTACACCAGGCCCTCTCTCAGGCTACACCTTC.

J is TRBJ1-2 and V is TRBV12-3 or TRBV12-4, with a weak D call TRBD1 (5 bases). Trimming shortened V by 5 bases and J by 3 bases, and 10 bases separated the two germline ends. This CDR3 has 13 amino acids. The CDR3 loop is CASSGPGHYGYTF. CDR3 coding DNA: TGTGCCAGCAGTGGCCCAGGGCACTATGGCTACACCTTC.

The chain recombines TRBV14 with TRBJ1-6; 7 bases agree with TRBD1. Germline trimming cut 4 bases from V and 2 bases from J; bases unmatched to any gene: 8. Per germline, CDR1 SGHDN and CDR2 FVKESK. The CDR3 extends over 17 amino acids. In DNA form, the CDR3 reads TGTGCCAGCAGCCCAGGGGGAGACAACCCCTATAATTCACCCCTCCACTTT. This translates into CASSPGGDNPYNSPLHF.

The V and J genes are TRBV28 and TRBJ1-5, with TRBD1 identical over 10 bases. Trimming removed 7 bases from V and 5 bases from J; junction bases left unmatched: 8. The CDR3 extends over 15 amino acids. The V gene's germline CDR1 is MDHEN and CDR2 SYDVKM. The CDR3 region is CASTKRTGGDQPQHF. DNA for the CDR3: TGTGCCAGCACCAAACGGACAGGGGGGGATCAGCCCCAGCATTTT.

This chain uses TRBV30 with TRBJ2-2, with 13 bases that match TRBD2. Trimming cost V 4 bases and J 6 bases; bases outside gene matches: 11. Germline-derived CDR1 and CDR2 are GTSNPN and SVGIG (reference sequence). The CDR3 extends over 17 amino acids. In nucleotides, the CDR3 is TGTGCCTGGACCCGATACGGACTAGCGGGAGTCCCCGGGGAGCTGTTTTTT. Its protein product is CAWTRYGLAGVPGELFF.

This clone was detected only a few times. V is TRBV2 and J is TRBJ1-3, with D perhaps matching TRBD1 (5 bases). This CDR3 comprises 16 residues. The germline CDR1 and CDR2 sequences are SNHLY and FYNNEI. Trimming shortened V by 4 bases and J by 0 bases, and 13 bases separated the two germline ends. CDR3 sequence: CASSADSTRSGNTIYF. DNA of the CDR3: TGTGCCAGCAGTGCTGACAGTACCCGCTCTGGAAACACCATATATTTT.

This chain links TRBV27 with TRBJ1-6; 7 positions agree with TRBD1. The length of the CDR3 is 15 residues. Germline trimming cut 0 bases from V and 10 bases from J; bases unmatched to any gene: 6. CDR1 is MNHEY and CDR2 is SMNVEV in the germline V gene (reference sequence). The DNA of the CDR3 is TGTGCCAGCAGTTTATCAAGGGGGCGATGGTCACCCCTCCACTTT. Its translation is CASSLSRGRWSPLHF.

The rearrangement uses TRBV2 and TRBJ1-2; D remains unclear. The CDR3 is made up of 15 amino acids. V gave up 4 bases and J gave up 2 bases, with 14 bases separating them. Germline V CDR1 and CDR2: SNHLY, FYNNEI. CDR3 loop: CASSGLAANNYGYTF. The DNA for the CDR3 is TGTGCCAGCAGTGGACTGGCAGCTAACAACTATGGCTACACCTTC.

This chain joins TRBV7-9 and TRBJ2-3; 8 bases match TRBD2. CDR3 size: 16 residues. The junction had 13 bases not matched to a gene; V was cut back by 7 bases and J by 4 bases. Germline V gene data show CDR1 as SEHNR and CDR2 as FQNEAQ (reference sequence). The CDR3 spells CASTDSSAGGPDTQYF. The CDR3, as DNA: TGTGCCAGCACCGATAGTTCCGCGGGAGGCCCAGATACGCAGTATTTT.